Each of the 30 T cell receptor beta chains below was sequenced from the same sample in a study of cytomegalovirus exposure and HLA in healthy donors. A multiplex PCR was run with 60 Vbeta primers and 13 Jbeta primers. Assay: immunoSEQ multiplex PCR; the TCRdb copy retains only in-frame clones and omits some. The sample yields 100,000 to 150,000 clones, approximately 78% seen once. The material sequenced was PBMCs. These receptors originate from a human donor in good health.

This chain connects TRBV7-8 to TRBJ2-7, with D perhaps TRBD1 (6 bases). From germline, CDR1 is SGHVS and CDR2 FQNEAQ. V was shortened by 4 bases and J by 0 bases, with 16 bases between the two germline ends. The CDR3 runs to 16 residues. The CDR3 loop is CASSSYRDRSSYEQYF. The DNA of the CDR3 is TGTGCCAGCAGCTCTTACAGGGATAGGAGCTCCTACGAGCAGTACTTC.

V and J are TRBV5-6 and TRBJ1-6, with D uncertain. V gave up 0 bases and J gave up 0 bases, with 10 bases separating them. CDR1 SGHDT and CDR2 YYEEEE come from the germline V gene. CDR3 length: 17 residues. The CDR3 is CASSLGAPSSYNSPLHF. Written as DNA, the CDR3 is TGTGCCAGCAGCTTGGGTGCGCCGAGCTCCTATAATTCACCCCTCCACTTT.

Details on this clone: The same CDR3 also results from other DNA sequences found in this sample. The J gene is TRBJ2-7, the V gene TRBV28; TRBD2 matches at 9 bases. Germline-derived CDR1 and CDR2 are MDHEN and SYDVKM. This CDR3 has 15 residues. With 8 bases clipped from V and 7 bases from J, the junction kept 15 bases outside the gene matches. CDR3 coding DNA: TGTGCCAGCCGTCCTGGGGGACTAGCCGTTGGGGAGCAGTACTTC. Protein product: CASRPGGLAVGEQYF.

This rearrangement joins TRBV7-2 to TRBJ2-7; D is unclear. This CDR3 has 14 residues. Germline V gene lookup returns CDR1 SGHTA and CDR2 FQGNSA. The germline V and J ends were trimmed by 4 bases and 2 bases, with 12 bases remaining between them. CDR3 bases: TGTGCCAGCAGCTCGCCGGGTCAGCCCTACGAGCAGTACTTC. It is translated as CASSSPGQPYEQYF.

The chain combines TRBV4-1 with TRBJ2-5; 7 nucleotides match TRBD1. Germline CDR1 is MGHRA and CDR2 is YSYEKL. Trimming cost V 3 bases and J 0 bases; bases outside gene matches: 4. CDR3 length: 15 amino acids. The CDR3 sequence is CASSQPDRDQETQYF. The CDR3 nucleotides read TGCGCCAGCAGCCAGCCAGACAGGGACCAAGAGACCCAGTACTTC.

This clone was detected a few times. This rearrangement joins TRBV7-3 to TRBJ2-7, with TRBD2 matching over 8 bases. CDR1 and CDR2 from the germline V gene are SGHTA and FQGTGA. The junction had 1 base not matched to a gene; V was cut back by 5 bases and J by 4 bases. There are 12 residues in the CDR3. This CDR3 is CASSRGGYEQYF. The CDR3 bases are TGTGCCAGCAGCCGGGGGGGATACGAGCAGTACTTC.

The V gene is TRBV5-1, the J gene TRBJ2-3; 8 positions agree with TRBD1. This CDR3 has 19 amino acids. Germline loops: CDR1 SGHRS, CDR2 YFSETQ. Unmatched junction bases numbered 20, after V lost 6 bases and J lost 2 bases. The CDR3 bases are TGCGCCAGCAAAACCACGGTCGACCTGGGACAGGTCCCCACAGATACGCAGTATTTT. This sequence encodes CASKTTVDLGQVPTDTQYF.

Of note for this clone: A junction boundary mismatches the germline segment, possibly from a read error. This specimen includes other DNA sequences encoding the same CDR3. The chain couples TRBV9 to TRBJ1-4, with D unresolved. This CDR3 has 18 amino acids. Germline V gene lookup returns CDR1 SGDLS and CDR2 YYNGEE. The CDR3 loop is CASSVESIEGTTNEKLFF. CDR3 sequence (DNA): TGTGCCAGCAGCGTAGAATCGATAGAGGGAACAACTAATGAAAAACTGTTTTTC.

This chain uses TRBV11-2 with TRBJ2-3; 10 bases are shared with TRBD2. Unmatched junction bases numbered 11, after V lost 2 bases and J lost 3 bases. The CDR3 is made up of 18 amino acids. Looked up from germline, CDR1 is SGHAT and CDR2 is FQNNGV. CDR3 DNA: TGTGCCAGCAGCTTATCGAGCGGGGGGGCCATTTGGACAGATACGCAGTATTTT. Its translation: CASSLSSGGAIWTDTQYF.

The rearrangement uses TRBV23-1 and TRBJ2-7; 9 bases align to TRBD1. TRBV23-1 carries the ORF label, with uncertain function. The CDR3 has 16 amino acids. V gave up 3 bases and J gave up 5 bases; unmatched junction bases: 11. The CDR3 loop is CASSHPGDRVNHEQYF. DNA of the CDR3: TGCGCCAGCAGTCATCCGGGGGACAGGGTGAACCACGAGCAGTACTTC.

This clone is a singleton in its sample. V usage is TRBV19 and J usage is TRBJ1-2; 7 bases agree with TRBD1. Germline V gives CDR1 LNHDA, CDR2 SQIVND (reference sequence). CDR3 size: 14 residues. The J segment lost 7 bases and the V segment lost 5 bases, leaving 10 bases of the junction unmatched. CDR3 in DNA: TGTGCCAGTAGTCAAAGGGGGCGAGGAAGTGGCTACACCTTC. It codes for CASSQRGRGSGYTF.

As concerns this clone: At one end the junction does not follow the germline gene, possibly because of a read error. This sequence joins TRBV15 and TRBJ1-5, with TRBD1 identical over 8 bases. CDR3 length equals 15 residues. CDR1 and CDR2 (germline): LNHNV, YYDKDF (reference sequence). This chain's CDR3 is CATSSRTGNNEPQHF. Here the CDR3 DNA reads TGTGCCACCAGCAGCCGGACAGGGAACAATGAGCCCCAGCATTTT.

The J gene is TRBJ2-1, the V gene TRBV27, with D possibly TRBD2 on 7 matching bases. Germline assignment: CDR1 MNHEY and CDR2 SMNVEV (reference sequence). V shed 6 bases and J shed 1 base, with 25 bases lying between them. The CDR3 is 19 residues long. CDR3 sequence (DNA): TGTGCCAGCAGCGGATTGGTCGGGAGAGGGGGGGAGTCCTACAATGAGCAGTTCTTC. This codes for CASSGLVGRGGESYNEQFF.

The chain uses TRBV12-2 and TRBJ1-5; the listed D gene, TRBD1, was not tested against the DNA. TRBV12-2 is a listed pseudogene. The CDR3 length is 15 residues. The CDR3 is CASRLGTGSNQPRHF. CDR3 bases: TGTGCAAGTCGCCTAGGAACAGGAAGCAATCAGCCCCGGCATTTT.

The CDR3 is CSVRGDRGPREQFF. Here the CDR3 DNA reads TGCAGCGTCCGGGGGGACAGGGGGCCCCGTGAGCAGTTCTTC. J is TRBJ2-1 and V is TRBV29-1, with 12 nucleotides matching TRBD1. This CDR3 has 14 residues. Germline trimming cut 6 bases from V and 9 bases from J; bases unmatched to any gene: 9. Germline V gene data show CDR1 as SQVTM and CDR2 as ANQGSEA.

The chain joins TRBV7-2 to TRBJ2-5, with 11 bases identical to TRBD2. There are 14 residues in the CDR3. The junction had 2 bases not matched to a gene; V was cut back by 3 bases and J by 5 bases. CDR1 SGHTA and CDR2 FQGNSA come from the germline V gene. The CDR3 sequence is CASSFSGGGETQYF. The CDR3 DNA sequence: TGTGCCAGCAGCTTTAGCGGGGGGGGTGAGACCCAGTACTTC.

J is TRBJ2-1 and V is TRBV2, with 7 bases fitting TRBD2. The CDR3 length is 15 residues. Germline CDR1 SNHLY, CDR2 FYNNEI. V lost 6 bases to trimming and J lost 8 bases; unmatched junction nucleotides: 13. The CDR3 spells CASSDRTRSGHEQFF. In DNA form, the CDR3 reads TGTGCCAGCAGCGATAGGACTAGATCGGGCCATGAGCAGTTCTTC.

The chain has TRBV4-1 and TRBJ1-2; TRBD1 is a possible D gene (5 bases). The CDR3 has 16 residues. Looked up from germline, CDR1 is MGHRA and CDR2 is YSYEKL. V shed 1 base and J shed 1 base, with 13 bases lying between them. CDR3 nucleotides: TGCGCCAGCAGCCAAGGGGGACTCCCCTTTAACTATGGCTACACCTTC. Its translation is CASSQGGLPFNYGYTF.

V and J are TRBV30 and TRBJ1-2, with D tentatively TRBD1 (5 bases). This CDR3 spans 14 amino acids. Germline V CDR1 and CDR2: GTSNPN, SVGIG (reference sequence). Deletions cut 4 bases from V and 5 bases from J, with 17 bases between. CDR3 coding DNA: TGTGCCTGGAAACCGGGACTCAGCTCTTATGGCTACACCTTC. It codes for CAWKPGLSSYGYTF.

The chain employs TRBV5-1 and TRBJ2-1, with 7 bases fitting TRBD2. The CDR3 consists of 13 residues. The ends lost 0 bases at V and 15 bases at J; junction bases unmatched: 9. Looked up from germline, CDR1 is SGHRS and CDR2 is YFSETQ. The CDR3 bases are TGCGCCAGCAGCTTGGTCCCCAGGGAGGGAGGGTTCTTC. Residues: CASSLVPREGGFF.

The rearrangement uses TRBV7-2 and TRBJ2-7; 7 bases match TRBD2. Germline lookup yields CDR1 SGHTA and CDR2 FQGNSA. After removal of 2 bases from V and 0 bases from J, the junction contained 16 bases not matched to a gene. The CDR3 is 19 residues long. The CDR3 DNA is TGTGCCAGCAGCTTAAGATGGGCGGTAGGCGGGAGAACCTCCTACGAGCAGTACTTC. It yields the protein CASSLRWAVGGRTSYEQYF.

Only one count was recorded for this clone. Here the CDR3 reads CASSLTGNGYNEQFF. Here the CDR3 DNA reads TGCGCCAGCAGCTTGACCGGGAACGGCTACAATGAGCAGTTCTTC. The chain has TRBV5-1 and TRBJ2-1, with D maybe TRBD2 (5 bases). CDR1 is SGHRS, CDR2 YFSETQ, per germline. V was cut by 1 base and J by 3 bases, with 11 bases left in between. CDR3 length equals 15 residues.

The CDR3 loop is CASSLPGNSYEQYF. The CDR3, as DNA: TGTGCCAGCAGCTTACCCGGGAACTCCTACGAGCAGTACTTC. This chain uses TRBV5-6 with TRBJ2-7; weak D call: TRBD2 (5 bases). Trimming shortened V by 2 bases and J by 0 bases, and 9 bases separated the two germline ends. Germline V lookup: CDR1 SGHDT, CDR2 YYEEEE. This CDR3 has 14 amino acids.

This rearrangement joins TRBV28 to TRBJ1-5; 10 bases match TRBD1. J lost 1 base, V lost 5 bases, and 8 bases had no gene match. Looked up from germline, CDR1 is MDHEN and CDR2 is SYDVKM. CDR3 length equals 17 residues. This chain's CDR3 is CASSPWTGGGSNQPQHF. CDR3 DNA: TGTGCCAGCAGTCCATGGACAGGGGGGGGGAGCAATCAGCCCCAGCATTTT.

The chain is built from TRBV7-2 and TRBJ1-3; D uncertain. In germline, CDR1 is SGHTA, CDR2 FQGNSA. The CDR3 extends over 13 amino acids. V gave up 8 bases and J gave up 0 bases, with 8 bases separating them. Written as DNA, the CDR3 is TGTGCCAGCCAACAGAGCTCTGGAAACACCATATATTTT. Protein sequence: CASQQSSGNTIYF.

This chain joins TRBV28 and TRBJ2-5; a weak D match, TRBD2 (5 bases). Trimming stripped 2 bases from V and 5 bases from J, with 12 bases between. Germline V CDR1 and CDR2: MDHEN, SYDVKM. There are 14 residues in the CDR3. CDR3 nucleotides: TGTGCCAGCAGTTTAGAGGACCCGGGGGAGACCCAGTACTTC. Its translation: CASSLEDPGETQYF.

This chain uses TRBV10-3 with TRBJ2-7; 11 nucleotides line up with TRBD1. This CDR3 contains 17 residues. The germline V gene has CDR1 ENHRY and CDR2 SYGVKD. After removal of 0 bases from V and 6 bases from J, the junction contained 10 bases not matched to a gene. The CDR3 here is CAISESPPGQGGGEQYF. CDR3 bases: TGTGCCATCAGTGAGTCCCCGCCGGGACAGGGGGGAGGCGAGCAGTACTTC.

The chain uses TRBV7-2 and TRBJ2-7; 11 bases line up with TRBD1. After removal of 0 bases from V and 6 bases from J, the junction contained 7 bases not matched to a gene. CDR1 is SGHTA and CDR2 is FQGNSA in the germline V gene. CDR3 size: 16 residues. CDR3 in DNA: TGTGCCAGCAGCTTAGCCTGGACAGGGGGCCTGAGCGAGCAGTACTTC. This translates into CASSLAWTGGLSEQYF. The full variable domain, its missing parts supplied by reference TRBV7-2 and TRBJ2-7, is GAGVSQSPSNKVTEKGKDVELRCDPISGHTALYWYRQSLGQGLEFLIYFQGNSAPDKSGLPSDRFSAERTGGSVSTLTIQRTQQEDSAVYLCASSLAWTGGLSEQYFGPGTRLTVT.

J is TRBJ2-7 and V is TRBV19, with 7 bases lining up with TRBD1. Germline loops: CDR1 LNHDA, CDR2 SQIVND (reference sequence). V lost 5 bases to trimming and J lost 0 bases; unmatched junction nucleotides: 4. The CDR3 length is 14 residues. CDR3 coding DNA: TGTGCCAGTAGTCCACAGGGGAGCTCCTACGAGCAGTACTTC. It translates to CASSPQGSSYEQYF.

The rearrangement joins TRBV20-1 to TRBJ2-1; D is possibly TRBD2 (6 bases). The CDR3 covers 10 residues. The germline V gene has CDR1 DFQATT and CDR2 SNEGSKA (reference sequence). V lost 6 bases and J lost 12, with 12 bases in between. As DNA, the CDR3 is TGCAGTGCCCACGGGAGTTTGCAGTTCTTC. Translation gives CSAHGSLQFF.